This entry lists 26 T cell receptor beta chains sequenced from one sample in a study of cytotoxic CD8 clonotypes in ibrutinib-treated CLL. Produced via immunoSEQ multiplex PCR; TCRdb's table is partial and in-frame only. The data contain about 84,000 clones, more than 70% of them singletons. Material: PBMCs, obtained before ibrutinib treatment. The origin of the receptors is a human donor with chronic lymphocytic leukemia.

This chain connects TRBV28 to TRBJ2-7; D unresolved. This CDR3 has 13 amino acids. Trimming shortened V by 2 bases and J by 6 bases, and 11 bases separated the two germline ends. The V gene's germline CDR1 is MDHEN and CDR2 SYDVKM. The CDR3 nucleotides read TGTGCCAGCAGTTTAGAAGGGCTAAGCGAGCAGTACTTC. It codes for CASSLEGLSEQYF.

This chain uses TRBV2 with TRBJ1-1; D ambiguous. CDR3 length: 15 residues. Trimming removed 7 bases from V and 1 base from J, with 16 bases in between. Germline values: CDR1 SNHLY, CDR2 FYNNEI. CDR3 DNA sequence: TGTGCCAGCATTCAGGCGCGAGGTCGGAACACTGAAGCTTTCTTT. This codes for CASIQARGRNTEAFF.

The J gene is TRBJ2-2, the V gene TRBV6-1; D may correspond to TRBD1 or TRBD2 (6 bases each). Germline CDR1 MNHNS, CDR2 SASEGT. V dropped 3 bases and J dropped 1 base, with 9 bases sitting between them. This CDR3 has 15 residues. CDR3: CASSEGGRNTGELFF. CDR3 sequence (DNA): TGTGCCAGCAGTGAGGGGGGCAGGAACACCGGGGAGCTGTTTTTT.

This clone was observed a few times. The V and J genes are TRBV14 and TRBJ2-1, with 8 bases identical to TRBD2. The V and J ends lost 3 bases and 6 bases, in that order; junction bases with no gene match: 7. This CDR3 comprises 15 residues. The germline V gene has CDR1 SGHDN and CDR2 FVKESK. The CDR3 sequence is CASSHSGRALNEQFF. DNA for the CDR3: TGTGCCAGCAGCCACAGCGGGAGAGCCCTCAATGAGCAGTTCTTC.

DNA of the CDR3: TGTGCCAGCAGTTACTCGGCAGGGCCCCCCTACGAGCAGTACTTC. This codes for CASSYSAGPPYEQYF. The chain has TRBV6-6 and TRBJ2-7; perhaps TRBD1 as D (5 bases). The CDR3 has 15 amino acids. Germline loops: CDR1 MNHNY, CDR2 SVGAGI (reference sequence). V shed 0 bases and J shed 2 bases, with 11 bases lying between them.

This chain connects TRBV27 to TRBJ2-5; D unresolved. The length of the CDR3 is 13 residues. V was cut by 0 bases and J by 1 base, with 3 bases left in between. Germline V lookup: CDR1 MNHEY, CDR2 SMNVEV (reference sequence). In DNA, the CDR3 is TGTGCCAGCAGTTTATCGCTCCAAGAGACCCAGTACTTC. Residues: CASSLSLQETQYF.

The chain links TRBV28 to TRBJ1-1, with 8 bases aligning to TRBD1. J lost 1 base, V lost 3 bases, and 4 bases had no gene match. Germline V gives CDR1 MDHEN, CDR2 SYDVKM. CDR3 size: 15 residues. The CDR3 DNA sequence: TGTGCCAGCAGTTTGTGGGGACAGGAGAACACTGAAGCTTTCTTT. It encodes CASSLWGQENTEAFF.

V and J are TRBV6-5 and TRBJ2-7; D is unclear. The CDR3 covers 11 residues. The V end lost 6 bases, the J end lost 4 bases, and 7 bases lay between the germline ends. Germline V gene data show CDR1 as MNHEY and CDR2 as SVGAGI. CDR3 nucleotide sequence: TGTGCCAGCAGCCGTGGGTACGAGCAGTACTTC. This gives the protein CASSRGYEQYF.

This clone was seen a few times. This chain connects TRBV19 to TRBJ1-5, with D perhaps matching TRBD1 (6 bases). V lost 5 bases and J lost 2, with 16 bases in between. This CDR3 region has 16 residues. Germline-derived CDR1 and CDR2 are LNHDA and SQIVND (reference sequence). The CDR3: CASSWSIQGGNQPQHF. CDR3 in DNA: TGTGCCAGTAGTTGGTCAATACAGGGTGGCAATCAGCCCCAGCATTTT.

The rearrangement links TRBV29-1 to TRBJ2-1; 11 bases fit TRBD2. Per germline, CDR1 SQVTM and CDR2 ANQGSEA. The CDR3 length is 14 residues. Unmatched junction bases numbered 8, after V lost 6 bases and J lost 7 bases. CDR3 amino acids: CSVATSGSRNEQFF. The CDR3 nucleotides are TGCAGCGTCGCCACTAGCGGGAGTCGGAATGAGCAGTTCTTC.

J is TRBJ2-7 and V is TRBV11-2; D perhaps matches TRBD2 (7 bases). V was shortened by 3 bases and J by 3 bases, with 18 bases between the two germline ends. The CDR3 has 16 amino acids. Per the germline V gene, CDR1 is SGHAT and CDR2 is FQNNGV. CDR3 sequence (DNA): TGTGCCAGCAGCTTTGGGACGAGGGGGGGAGGCTACGAGCAGTACTTC. It translates to CASSFGTRGGGYEQYF.

The genes are TRBV7-2 and TRBJ2-2; 7 bases are shared with TRBD2. Losses at the gene ends were 9 bases for V and 0 bases for J; bases not matched to a gene: 4. The germline V gene encodes CDR1 SGHTA and CDR2 FQGNSA. The CDR3 has 14 residues. CDR3 sequence reads: CASGTTTNTGELFF. For the CDR3, the DNA is TGTGCCAGTGGGACTACCACGAACACCGGGGAGCTGTTTTTT.

This clone was counted only a few times. The rearrangement uses TRBV6-6 and TRBJ2-2; D is unclear. The CDR3 extends over 13 amino acids. The V end lost 7 bases, the J end lost 3 bases, and 9 bases lay between the germline ends. Germline loops: CDR1 MNHNY, CDR2 SVGAGI (reference sequence). CDR3 residues: CASTGTDTGELFF. In DNA, the CDR3 is TGTGCCAGCACGGGTACCGACACCGGGGAGCTGTTTTTT.

This clone showed up just once. The V gene is TRBV7-6, the J gene TRBJ2-1, with 8 positions matching TRBD2. CDR1 is SGHVS, CDR2 FNYEAQ, per germline. The CDR3 totals 14 residues. The V segment lost 6 bases and the J segment 5 bases; nucleotides outside the gene matches: 6. The CDR3 DNA follows: TGTGCCAGCAGTAAGGCGGGAGGACACAATGAGCAGTTCTTC. It encodes CASSKAGGHNEQFF.

The chain has TRBV5-6 and TRBJ1-2; D may be TRBD1 (5 bases). V was shortened by 4 bases and J by 3 bases, with 10 bases between the two germline ends. The CDR3 is 13 residues long. The germline V gene encodes CDR1 SGHDT and CDR2 YYEEEE. The CDR3 sequence is CASSRDRDYGYTF. The DNA for the CDR3 is TGTGCCAGCAGCCGGGACCGGGACTATGGCTACACCTTC.

This clone was detected a few times. The chain links TRBV7-3 to TRBJ1-3, with D possibly matching TRBD1 (6 bases). CDR3 length equals 17 residues. CDR1 and CDR2 (germline): SGHTA, FQGTGA. Trimming pared 5 bases from V and 4 bases from J, leaving 21 bases between. The DNA for the CDR3 is TGTGCCAGCAGCGTCGGACCACTCGGGGGGCGAGGAAACACCATATATTTT. Protein: CASSVGPLGGRGNTIYF.

The rearrangement uses TRBV19 and TRBJ2-2; unclear D gene. V was trimmed by 5 bases and J by 3 bases, leaving 4 bases between them. Germline CDR1 is LNHDA and CDR2 is SQIVND (reference sequence). CDR3 length: 12 amino acids. DNA of the CDR3: TGTGCCAGTAGTCATGACACCGGGGAGCTGTTTTTT. Encoded protein: CASSHDTGELFF.

The J gene is TRBJ1-4, the V gene TRBV27; TRBD1 is a possible D gene (6 bases). In germline, CDR1 is MNHEY, CDR2 SMNVEV (reference sequence). With 3 bases removed from V and 5 bases from J, the gap between germline ends came to 19 bases. CDR3 length equals 17 residues. CDR3: CASSFFGRRGRNEKLFF. CDR3 DNA sequence: TGTGCCAGCAGTTTTTTTGGGCGGCGGGGGCGGAATGAAAAACTGTTTTTT.

This chain links TRBV6-1 with TRBJ2-3, with a possible D match to TRBD1 (5 bases). This CDR3 region has 17 residues. V lost 4 bases, J lost 2 bases, and 19 bases lay in between. Germline-derived CDR1 and CDR2 are MNHNS and SASEGT. The CDR3: CASSGGFDSYATDTQYF. Here the CDR3 DNA reads TGTGCCAGCAGTGGGGGCTTTGATAGCTACGCCACAGATACGCAGTATTTT.

This sequence joins TRBV28 and TRBJ1-2; TRBD1 agrees at 8 bases. The CDR3 length is 13 residues. The ends lost 7 bases at V and 6 bases at J; junction bases unmatched: 7. The V gene's germline CDR1 is MDHEN and CDR2 SYDVKM. Here the CDR3 DNA reads TGTGCCAGCACGAGACAGGGGTACGATGGCTACACCTTC. This encodes CASTRQGYDGYTF.

The chain combines TRBV5-5 with TRBJ2-7, with D perhaps matching TRBD2 (6 bases). The CDR3 totals 14 residues. V dropped 6 bases and J dropped 3 bases, with 16 bases sitting between them. CDR1 is SGHKS, CDR2 YYEKEE, per germline (reference sequence). The CDR3 is CASTSGRGYYEQYF. The CDR3 DNA sequence: TGTGCCAGCACCTCAGGGCGGGGATACTACGAGCAGTACTTC.

The chain joins TRBV7-3 to TRBJ2-3; no reliable D call. The CDR3 extends over 13 amino acids. CDR1 SGHTA and CDR2 FQGTGA come from the germline V gene. V lost 5 bases to trimming and J lost 5 bases, with 11 bases between them. Written as DNA, the CDR3 is TGTGCCAGCAGCCTCACCCGGTTAGATACGCAGTATTTT. Translation: CASSLTRLDTQYF.

The chain combines TRBV18 with TRBJ2-1; 8 positions match TRBD2. The germline gives CDR1 KGHSH, CDR2 LQKENI. The CDR3 is made up of 16 amino acids. Germline trimming cut 4 bases from V and 4 bases from J; bases unmatched to any gene: 9. The CDR3 here is CASSLALAGFYNEQFF. Here the CDR3 DNA reads TGTGCCAGCTCACTCGCTCTAGCGGGTTTTTACAATGAGCAGTTCTTC.

In this sample, this clone turned up once. The chain uses TRBV19 and TRBJ1-3; 9 bases fit TRBD1. The CDR3 covers 16 residues. V shed 5 bases, J shed 8 bases, and the junction held 13 bases outside the gene matches. Germline V gene data show CDR1 as LNHDA and CDR2 as SQIVND (reference sequence). CDR3 loop: CASSADRDRDGDTIYF. CDR3 DNA: TGTGCCAGTAGTGCGGACCGGGACAGGGACGGGGACACCATATATTTT.

The chain joins TRBV4-3 to TRBJ1-5; D possibly corresponds to TRBD1 (5 bases). This CDR3 has 12 residues. Trimming removed 1 base at V and 11 bases at J, with 9 bases between. Germline V gives CDR1 LGHNA, CDR2 YSLEER. CDR3 coding DNA: TGCGCCAGCAGCCAAGGTCGAGGGGCCCAGCATTTT. Protein sequence: CASSQGRGAQHF.

This sequence joins TRBV29-1 and TRBJ1-2; D is possibly TRBD1 (6 bases). This CDR3 has 13 residues. Germline CDR1 SQVTM, CDR2 ANQGSEA. V lost 4 bases to trimming and J lost 8 bases, with 17 bases between them. The CDR3 loop reads CSVVARTVSGYTF. The CDR3 nucleotides are TGCAGCGTTGTTGCCCGGACAGTGTCCGGCTACACCTTC.